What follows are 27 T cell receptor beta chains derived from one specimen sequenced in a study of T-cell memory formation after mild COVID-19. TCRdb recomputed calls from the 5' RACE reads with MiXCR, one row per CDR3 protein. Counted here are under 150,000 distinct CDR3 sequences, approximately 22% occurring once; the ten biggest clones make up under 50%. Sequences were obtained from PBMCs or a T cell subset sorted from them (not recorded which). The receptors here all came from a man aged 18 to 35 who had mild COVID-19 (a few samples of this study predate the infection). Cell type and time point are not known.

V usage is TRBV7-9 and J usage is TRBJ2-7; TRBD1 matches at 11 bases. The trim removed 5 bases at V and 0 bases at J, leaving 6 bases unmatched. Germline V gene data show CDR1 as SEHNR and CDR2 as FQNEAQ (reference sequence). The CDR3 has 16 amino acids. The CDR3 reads CASSPGTGGLSYEQYV. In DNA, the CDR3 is TGTGCCAGCAGCCCGGGGACAGGGGGTCTCTCCTACGAGCAGTACGTC.

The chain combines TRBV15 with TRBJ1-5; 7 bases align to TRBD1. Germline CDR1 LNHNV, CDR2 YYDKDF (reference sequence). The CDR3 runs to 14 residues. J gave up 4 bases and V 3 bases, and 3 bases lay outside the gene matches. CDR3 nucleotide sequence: TGTGCCACCAGCAGGCGACAGGGTAATCAGCCCCAGCATTTT. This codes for CATSRRQGNQPQHF.

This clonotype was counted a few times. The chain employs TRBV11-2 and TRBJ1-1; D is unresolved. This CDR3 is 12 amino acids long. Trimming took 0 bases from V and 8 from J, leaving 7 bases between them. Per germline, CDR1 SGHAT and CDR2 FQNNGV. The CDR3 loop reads CASSLEKGEAFF. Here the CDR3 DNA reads TGTGCCAGCAGCTTAGAAAAGGGCGAAGCTTTCTTT.

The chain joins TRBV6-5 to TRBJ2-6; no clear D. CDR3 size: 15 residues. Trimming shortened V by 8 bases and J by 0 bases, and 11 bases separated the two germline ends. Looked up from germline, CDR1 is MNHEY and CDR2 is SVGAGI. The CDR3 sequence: CASRPDLSGANVLTF. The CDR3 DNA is TGTGCCAGCCGTCCTGACCTCTCTGGGGCCAACGTCCTGACTTTC.

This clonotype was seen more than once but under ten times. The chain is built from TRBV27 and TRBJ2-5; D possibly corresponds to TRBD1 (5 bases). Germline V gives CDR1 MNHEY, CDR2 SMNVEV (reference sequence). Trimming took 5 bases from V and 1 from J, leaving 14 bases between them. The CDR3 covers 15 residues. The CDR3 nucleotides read TGTGCCAGCAGTAATGAAAAGGGGCTCCAAGAGACCCAGTACTTC. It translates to CASSNEKGLQETQYF.

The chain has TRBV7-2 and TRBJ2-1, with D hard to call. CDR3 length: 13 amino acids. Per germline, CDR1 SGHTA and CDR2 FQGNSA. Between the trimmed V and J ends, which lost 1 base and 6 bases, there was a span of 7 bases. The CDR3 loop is CASSLEGRNEQFF. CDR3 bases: TGTGCCAGCAGCTTAGAAGGCCGCAATGAGCAGTTCTTC.

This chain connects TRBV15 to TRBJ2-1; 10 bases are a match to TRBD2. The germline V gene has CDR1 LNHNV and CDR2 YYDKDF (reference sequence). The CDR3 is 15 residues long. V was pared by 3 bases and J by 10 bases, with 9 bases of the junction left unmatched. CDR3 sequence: CATSSGSGGAEEQFF. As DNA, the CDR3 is TGTGCCACCAGCAGTGGGAGCGGGGGGGCAGAAGAGCAGTTCTTC. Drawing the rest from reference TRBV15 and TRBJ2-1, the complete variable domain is DAMVIQNPRYQVTQFGKPVTLSCSQTLNHNVMYWYQQKSSQAPKLLFHYYDKDFNNEADTPDNFQSRRPNTSFCFLDIRSPGLGDTAMYLCATSSGSGGAEEQFFGPGTRLTVL.

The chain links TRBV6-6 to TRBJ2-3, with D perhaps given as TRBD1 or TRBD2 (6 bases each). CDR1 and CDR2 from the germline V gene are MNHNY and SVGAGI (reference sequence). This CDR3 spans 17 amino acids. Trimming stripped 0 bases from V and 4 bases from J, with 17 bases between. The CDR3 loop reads CASSYSRGRGVPDTQYF. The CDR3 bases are TGTGCCAGCAGTTACTCGCGGGGCAGGGGAGTTCCAGATACGCAGTATTTT.

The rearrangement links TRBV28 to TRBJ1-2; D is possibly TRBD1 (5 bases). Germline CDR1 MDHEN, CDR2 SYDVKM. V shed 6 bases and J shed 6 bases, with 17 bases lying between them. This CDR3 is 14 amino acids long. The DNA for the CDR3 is TGTGCCAGCAGCCCCCCGGGGGAGGTCCATGGCTACACCTTC. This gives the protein CASSPPGEVHGYTF.

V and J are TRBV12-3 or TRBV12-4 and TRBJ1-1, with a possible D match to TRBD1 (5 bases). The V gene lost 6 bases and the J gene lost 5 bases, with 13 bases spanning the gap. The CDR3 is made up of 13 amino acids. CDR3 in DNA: TGTGCCAGCAGGCCAGGGTCGATGACTGAAGCTTTCTTT. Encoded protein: CASRPGSMTEAFF.

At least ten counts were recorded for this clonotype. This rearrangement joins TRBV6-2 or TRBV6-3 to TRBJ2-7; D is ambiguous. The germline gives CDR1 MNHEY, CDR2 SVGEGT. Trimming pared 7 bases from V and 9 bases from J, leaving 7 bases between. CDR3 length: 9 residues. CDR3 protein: CASTPTQYV. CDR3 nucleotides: TGTGCCAGCACGCCGACGCAGTACGTC.

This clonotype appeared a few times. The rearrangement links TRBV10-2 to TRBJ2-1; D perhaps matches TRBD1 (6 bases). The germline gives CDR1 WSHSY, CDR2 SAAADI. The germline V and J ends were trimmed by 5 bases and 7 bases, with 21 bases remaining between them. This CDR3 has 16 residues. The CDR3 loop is CASSSPVGAERNEQFF. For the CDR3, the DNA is TGCGCCAGCAGTTCCCCCGTGGGGGCCGAGAGGAATGAGCAGTTCTTC.

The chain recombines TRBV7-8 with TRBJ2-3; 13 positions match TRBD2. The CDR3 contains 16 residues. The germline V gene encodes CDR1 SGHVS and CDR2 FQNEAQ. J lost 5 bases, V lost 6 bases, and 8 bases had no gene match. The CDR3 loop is CASRRTSGGALDTQYF. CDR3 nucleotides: TGTGCCAGCAGGCGAACTAGCGGGGGGGCTCTAGATACGCAGTATTTT.

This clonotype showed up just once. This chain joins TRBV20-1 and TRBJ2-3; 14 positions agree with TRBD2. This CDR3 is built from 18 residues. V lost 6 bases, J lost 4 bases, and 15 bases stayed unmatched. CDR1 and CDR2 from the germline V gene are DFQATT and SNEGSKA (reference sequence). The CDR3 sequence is CSAKGTSGGLDQSDTQYF. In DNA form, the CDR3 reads TGCAGTGCGAAAGGGACTAGCGGGGGCCTTGATCAGTCAGATACGCAGTATTTT.

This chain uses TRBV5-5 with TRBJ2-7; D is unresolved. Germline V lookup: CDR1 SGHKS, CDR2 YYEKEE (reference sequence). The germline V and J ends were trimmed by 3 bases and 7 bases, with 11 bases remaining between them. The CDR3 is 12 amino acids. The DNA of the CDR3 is TGTGCCAGCAGCTGGACCATGGGGGAGCAGTACTTC. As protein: CASSWTMGEQYF.

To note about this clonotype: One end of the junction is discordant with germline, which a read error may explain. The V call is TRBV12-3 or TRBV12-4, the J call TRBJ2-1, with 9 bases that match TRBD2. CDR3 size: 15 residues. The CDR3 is CASSLAGLGFNEQFF. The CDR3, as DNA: TGTGCCAGCAGTCTAGCGGGACTCGGGTTCAATGAGCAGTTCTTC.

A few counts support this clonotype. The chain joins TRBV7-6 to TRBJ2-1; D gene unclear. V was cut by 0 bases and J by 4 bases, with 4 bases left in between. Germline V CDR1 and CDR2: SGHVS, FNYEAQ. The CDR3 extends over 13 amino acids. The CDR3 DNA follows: TGTGCCAGCAGCTTAGCCCAATACAATGAGCAGTTCTTC. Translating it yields CASSLAQYNEQFF. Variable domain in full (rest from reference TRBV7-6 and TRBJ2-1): GAGVSQSPRYKVTKRGQDVALRCDPISGHVSLYWYRQALGQGPEFLTYFNYEAQQDKSGLPNDRFSAERPEGSISTLTIQRTEQRDSAMYRCASSLAQYNEQFFGPGTRLTVL.

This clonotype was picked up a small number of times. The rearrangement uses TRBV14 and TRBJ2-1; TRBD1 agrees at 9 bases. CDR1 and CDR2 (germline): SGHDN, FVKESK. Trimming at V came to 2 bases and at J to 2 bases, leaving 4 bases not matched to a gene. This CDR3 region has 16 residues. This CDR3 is CASSQLRTGAYNEQFF. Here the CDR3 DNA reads TGTGCCAGCAGCCAACTGAGGACAGGGGCCTACAATGAGCAGTTCTTC.

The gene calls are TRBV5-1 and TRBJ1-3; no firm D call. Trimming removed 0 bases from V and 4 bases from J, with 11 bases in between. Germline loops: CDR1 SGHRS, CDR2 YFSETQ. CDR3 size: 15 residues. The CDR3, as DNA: TGCGCCAGCAGCTTGGACGGCGTGTTGGGAAACACCATATATTTT. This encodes CASSLDGVLGNTIYF.

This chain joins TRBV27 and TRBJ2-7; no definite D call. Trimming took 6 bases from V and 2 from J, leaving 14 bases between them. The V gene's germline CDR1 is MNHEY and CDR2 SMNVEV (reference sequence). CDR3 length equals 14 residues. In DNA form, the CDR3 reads TGTGCCAGCAGCCCACTCTGGGCCCCCTACGAGCAGTACGTC. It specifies CASSPLWAPYEQYV.

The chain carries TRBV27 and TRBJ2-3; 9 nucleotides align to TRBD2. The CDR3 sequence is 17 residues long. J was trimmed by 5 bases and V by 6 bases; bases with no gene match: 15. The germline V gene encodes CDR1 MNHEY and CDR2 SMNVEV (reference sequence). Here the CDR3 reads CASSHFARGGRGDTQYF. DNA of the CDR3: TGTGCCAGCAGCCATTTCGCGCGGGGGGGCCGTGGAGATACGCAGTATTTT.

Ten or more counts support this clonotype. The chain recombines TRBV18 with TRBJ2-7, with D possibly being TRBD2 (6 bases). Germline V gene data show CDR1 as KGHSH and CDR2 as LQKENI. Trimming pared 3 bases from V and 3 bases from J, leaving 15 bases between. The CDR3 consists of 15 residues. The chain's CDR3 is CASSPSSGVDYEQYF. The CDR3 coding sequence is TGTGCCAGCTCACCTTCCTCGGGGGTCGACTACGAGCAGTACTTC.

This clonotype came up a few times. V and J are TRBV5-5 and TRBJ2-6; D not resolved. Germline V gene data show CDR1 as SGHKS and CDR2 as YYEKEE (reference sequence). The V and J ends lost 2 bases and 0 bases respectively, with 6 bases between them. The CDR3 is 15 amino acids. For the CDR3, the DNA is TGTGCCAGCAGCTTCGAACGCTCTGGGGCCAACGTCCTGACTTTC. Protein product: CASSFERSGANVLTF.

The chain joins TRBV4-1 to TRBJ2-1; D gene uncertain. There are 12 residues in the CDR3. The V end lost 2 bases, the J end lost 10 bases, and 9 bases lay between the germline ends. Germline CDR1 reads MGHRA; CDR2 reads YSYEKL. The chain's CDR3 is CASSQRVREQFF. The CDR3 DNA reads TGCGCCAGCAGCCAACGGGTCAGGGAGCAGTTCTTC.

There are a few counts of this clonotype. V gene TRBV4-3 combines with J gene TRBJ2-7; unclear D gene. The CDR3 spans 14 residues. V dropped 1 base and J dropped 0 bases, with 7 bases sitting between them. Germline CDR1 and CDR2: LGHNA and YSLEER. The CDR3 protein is CASSQGSSSYEQYF. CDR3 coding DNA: TGCGCCAGCAGCCAAGGTTCCAGCTCCTACGAGCAGTACTTC.

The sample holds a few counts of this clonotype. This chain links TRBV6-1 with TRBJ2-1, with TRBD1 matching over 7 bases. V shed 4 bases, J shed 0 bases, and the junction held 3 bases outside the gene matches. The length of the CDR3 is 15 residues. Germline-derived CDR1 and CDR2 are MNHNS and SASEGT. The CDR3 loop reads CASSVDRVSYNEQFF. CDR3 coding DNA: TGTGCCAGCAGTGTCGACAGGGTCTCCTACAATGAGCAGTTCTTC.

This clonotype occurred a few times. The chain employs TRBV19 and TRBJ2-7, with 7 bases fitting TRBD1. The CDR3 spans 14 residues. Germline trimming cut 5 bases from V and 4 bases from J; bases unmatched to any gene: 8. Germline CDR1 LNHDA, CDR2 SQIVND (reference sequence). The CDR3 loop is CASSLGDSRYEQYF. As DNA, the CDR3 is TGTGCCAGTAGTCTGGGGGACAGCAGATACGAGCAGTACTTC.